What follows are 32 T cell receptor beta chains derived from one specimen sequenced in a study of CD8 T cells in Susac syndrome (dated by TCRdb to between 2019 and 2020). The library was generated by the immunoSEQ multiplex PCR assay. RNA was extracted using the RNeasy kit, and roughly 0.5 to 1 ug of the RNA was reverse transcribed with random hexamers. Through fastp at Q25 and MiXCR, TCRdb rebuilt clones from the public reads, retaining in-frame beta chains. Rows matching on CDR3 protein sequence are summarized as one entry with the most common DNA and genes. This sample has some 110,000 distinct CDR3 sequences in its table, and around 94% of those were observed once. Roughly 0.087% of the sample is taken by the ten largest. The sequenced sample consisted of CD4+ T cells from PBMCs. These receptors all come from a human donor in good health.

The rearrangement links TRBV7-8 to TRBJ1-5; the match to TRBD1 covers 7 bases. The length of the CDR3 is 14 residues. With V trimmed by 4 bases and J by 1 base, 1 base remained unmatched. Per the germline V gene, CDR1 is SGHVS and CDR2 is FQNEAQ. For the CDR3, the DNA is TGTGCCAGCAGCTGGGACAGAAGCAATCAGCCCCAGCATTTT. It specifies CASSWDRSNQPQHF.

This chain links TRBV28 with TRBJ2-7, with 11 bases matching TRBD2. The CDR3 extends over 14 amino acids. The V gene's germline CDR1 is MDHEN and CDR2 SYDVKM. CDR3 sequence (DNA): TGTGCTAGACTTCCGGGACTAGCGGCGTACGAGCAGTACTTC. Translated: CARLPGLAAYEQYF.

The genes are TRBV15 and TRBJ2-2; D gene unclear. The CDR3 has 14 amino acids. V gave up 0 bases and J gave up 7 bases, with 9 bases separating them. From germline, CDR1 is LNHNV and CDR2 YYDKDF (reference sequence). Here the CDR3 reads CATSREWVNGELFF. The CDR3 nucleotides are TGTGCCACCAGCAGAGAATGGGTAAACGGGGAGCTGTTTTTT. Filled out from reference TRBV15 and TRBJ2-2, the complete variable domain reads DAMVIQNPRYQVTQFGKPVTLSCSQTLNHNVMYWYQQKSSQAPKLLFHYYDKDFNNEADTPDNFQSRRPNTSFCFLDIRSPGLGDTAMYLCATSREWVNGELFFGEGSRLTVL.

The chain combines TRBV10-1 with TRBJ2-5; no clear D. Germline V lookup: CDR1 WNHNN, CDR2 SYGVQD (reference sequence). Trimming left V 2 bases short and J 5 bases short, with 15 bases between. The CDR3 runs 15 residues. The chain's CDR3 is CASSEAGDSWETQYF. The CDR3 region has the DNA TGCGCCAGCAGTGAGGCCGGAGACTCTTGGGAGACCCAGTACTTC.

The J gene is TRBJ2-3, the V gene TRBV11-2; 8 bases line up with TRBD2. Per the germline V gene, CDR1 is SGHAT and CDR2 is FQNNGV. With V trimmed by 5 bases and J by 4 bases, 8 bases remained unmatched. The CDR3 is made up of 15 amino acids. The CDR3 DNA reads TGTGCCAGCAGCGGGAATGCGGGAGGTGCAGATACGCAGTATTTT. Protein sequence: CASSGNAGGADTQYF.

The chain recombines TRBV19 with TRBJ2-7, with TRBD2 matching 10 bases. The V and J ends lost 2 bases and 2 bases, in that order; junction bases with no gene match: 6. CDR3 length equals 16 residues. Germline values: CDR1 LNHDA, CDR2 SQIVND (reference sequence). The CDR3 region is CASSIRTSGDAYEQYF. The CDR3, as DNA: TGTGCCAGTAGTATACGGACTAGCGGCGACGCCTACGAGCAGTACTTC.

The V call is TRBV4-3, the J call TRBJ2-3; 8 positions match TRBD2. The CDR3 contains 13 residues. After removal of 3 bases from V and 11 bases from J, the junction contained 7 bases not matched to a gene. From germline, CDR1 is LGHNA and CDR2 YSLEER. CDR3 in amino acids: CASSHTAGEGQYF. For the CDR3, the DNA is TGCGCCAGCAGCCATACAGCGGGAGAAGGGCAGTATTTT.

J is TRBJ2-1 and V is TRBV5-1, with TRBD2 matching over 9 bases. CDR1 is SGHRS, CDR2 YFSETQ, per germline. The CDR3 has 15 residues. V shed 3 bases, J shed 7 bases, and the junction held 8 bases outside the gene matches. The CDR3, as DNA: TGCGCCAGCAGCTCTCTAGCGGGATCACGAAATGAGCAGTTCTTC. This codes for CASSSLAGSRNEQFF.

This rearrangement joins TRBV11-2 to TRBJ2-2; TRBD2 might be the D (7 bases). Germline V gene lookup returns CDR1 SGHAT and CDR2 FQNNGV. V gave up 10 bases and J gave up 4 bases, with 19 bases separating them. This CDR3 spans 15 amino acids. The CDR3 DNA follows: TGTGCCACCCCTATTGACGGGGGGCCCACCGGGGAGCTGTTTTTT. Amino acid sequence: CATPIDGGPTGELFF.

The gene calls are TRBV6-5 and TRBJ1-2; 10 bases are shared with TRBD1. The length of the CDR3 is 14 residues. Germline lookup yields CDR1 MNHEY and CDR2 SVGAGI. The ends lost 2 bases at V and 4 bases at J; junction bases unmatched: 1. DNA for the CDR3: TGTGCCAGCAGTTACCGGACAGGGGGCTATGGCTACACCTTC. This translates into CASSYRTGGYGYTF.

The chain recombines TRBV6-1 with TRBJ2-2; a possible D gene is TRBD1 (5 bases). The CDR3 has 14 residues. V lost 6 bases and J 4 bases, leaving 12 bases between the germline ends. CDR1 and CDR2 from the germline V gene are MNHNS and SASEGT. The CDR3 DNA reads TGTGCCAGCAGGGTCCAGGGCGGCACCGGGGAGCTGTTTTTT. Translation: CASRVQGGTGELFF.

CDR3 in DNA: TGCAGTGCTAGCGACCCTGGGGGAATGAACACTGAAGCTTTCTTT. Translated: CSASDPGGMNTEAFF. The chain links TRBV20-1 to TRBJ1-1; the D gene is possibly TRBD1 (5 bases). Trimming took off 3 bases at V and 0 bases at J, with 14 bases between the two ends. The CDR3 has 15 residues. Per the germline V gene, CDR1 is DFQATT and CDR2 is SNEGSKA (reference sequence).

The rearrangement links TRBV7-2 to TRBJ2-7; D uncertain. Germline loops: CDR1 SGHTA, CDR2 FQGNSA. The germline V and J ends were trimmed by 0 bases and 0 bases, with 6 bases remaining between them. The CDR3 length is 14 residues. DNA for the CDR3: TGTGCCAGCAGCTTAGCCTATAGCTCCTACGAGCAGTACTTC. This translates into CASSLAYSSYEQYF. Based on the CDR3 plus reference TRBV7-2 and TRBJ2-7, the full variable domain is GAGVSQSPSNKVTEKGKDVELRCDPISGHTALYWYRQSLGQGLEFLIYFQGNSAPDKSGLPSDRFSAERTGGSVSTLTIQRTQQEDSAVYLCASSLAYSSYEQYFGPGTRLTVT.

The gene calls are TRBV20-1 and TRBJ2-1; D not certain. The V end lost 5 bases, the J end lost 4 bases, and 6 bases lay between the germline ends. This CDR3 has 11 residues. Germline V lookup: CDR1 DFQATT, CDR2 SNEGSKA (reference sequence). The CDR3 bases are TGCAGTGCTGCTGATTACAATGAGCAGTTCTTC. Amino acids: CSAADYNEQFF.

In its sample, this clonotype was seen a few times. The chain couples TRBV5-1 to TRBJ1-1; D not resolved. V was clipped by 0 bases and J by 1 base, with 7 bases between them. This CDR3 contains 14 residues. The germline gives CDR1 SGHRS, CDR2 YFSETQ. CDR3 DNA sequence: TGCGCCAGCAGCTTGGCCACAGCGAACACTGAAGCTTTCTTT. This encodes CASSLATANTEAFF. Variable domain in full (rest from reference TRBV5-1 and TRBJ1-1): KAGVTQTPRYLIKTRGQQVTLSCSPISGHRSVSWYQQTPGQGLQFLFEYFSETQRNKGNFPGRFSGRQFSNSRSEMNVSTLELGDSALYLCASSLATANTEAFFGQGTRLTVV.

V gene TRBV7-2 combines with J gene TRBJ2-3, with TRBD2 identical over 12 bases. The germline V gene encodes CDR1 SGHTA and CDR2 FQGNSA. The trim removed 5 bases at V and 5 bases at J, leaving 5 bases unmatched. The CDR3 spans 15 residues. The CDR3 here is CASSPRGLAGDTQYF. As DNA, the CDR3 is TGTGCCAGCAGCCCACGGGGACTAGCGGGAGATACGCAGTATTTT.

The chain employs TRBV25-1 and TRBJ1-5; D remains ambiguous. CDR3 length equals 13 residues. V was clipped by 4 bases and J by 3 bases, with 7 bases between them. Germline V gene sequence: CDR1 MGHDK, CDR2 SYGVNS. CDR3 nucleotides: TGTGCCAGCAGTGCCGGGGACAATCAGCCCCAGCATTTT. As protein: CASSAGDNQPQHF. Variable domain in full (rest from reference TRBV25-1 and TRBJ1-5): EADIYQTPRYLVIGTGKKITLECSQTMGHDKMYWYQQDPGMELHLIHYSYGVNSTEKGDLSSESTVSRIRTEHFPLTLESARPSHTSQYLCASSAGDNQPQHFGDGTRLSIL.

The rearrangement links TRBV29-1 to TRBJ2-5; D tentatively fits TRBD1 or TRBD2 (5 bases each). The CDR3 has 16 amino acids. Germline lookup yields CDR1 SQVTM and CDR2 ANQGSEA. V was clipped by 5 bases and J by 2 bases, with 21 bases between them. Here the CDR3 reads CSVRGDAHRTQETQYF. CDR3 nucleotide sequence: TGCAGCGTTAGAGGGGATGCCCACAGGACGCAAGAGACCCAGTACTTC.

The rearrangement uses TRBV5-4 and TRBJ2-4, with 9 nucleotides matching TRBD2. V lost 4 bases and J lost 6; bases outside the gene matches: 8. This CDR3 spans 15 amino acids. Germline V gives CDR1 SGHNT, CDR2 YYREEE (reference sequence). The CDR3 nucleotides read TGTGCCAGCAGCCCGCGGGGGGGCGAGACAAACATTCAGTACTTC. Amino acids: CASSPRGGETNIQYF. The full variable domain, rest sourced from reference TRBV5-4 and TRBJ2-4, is ETGVTQSPTHLIKTRGQQVTLRCSSQSGHNTVSWYQQALGQGPQFIFQYYREEENGRGNFPPRFSGLQFPNYSSELNVNALELDDSALYLCASSPRGGETNIQYFGAGTRLSVL.

CDR3 sequence (DNA): TGCGCCAGCAGCCAAGATGGGGCGGGGACTAGCGATTCCTACGAGCAGTACTTC. Its translation: CASSQDGAGTSDSYEQYF. The chain has TRBV4-1 and TRBJ2-7, with TRBD2 matching over 10 bases. The junction had 9 bases not matched to a gene; V was cut back by 0 bases and J by 1 base. CDR1 is MGHRA, CDR2 YSYEKL, per germline. CDR3 size: 18 residues.

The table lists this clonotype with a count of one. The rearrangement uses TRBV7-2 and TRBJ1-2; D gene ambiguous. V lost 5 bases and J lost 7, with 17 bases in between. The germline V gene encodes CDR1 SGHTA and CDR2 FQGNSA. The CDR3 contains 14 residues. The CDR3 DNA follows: TGTGCCAGCAGCCCCGGCACAAGTAGACGTGGCTACACCTTC. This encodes CASSPGTSRRGYTF.

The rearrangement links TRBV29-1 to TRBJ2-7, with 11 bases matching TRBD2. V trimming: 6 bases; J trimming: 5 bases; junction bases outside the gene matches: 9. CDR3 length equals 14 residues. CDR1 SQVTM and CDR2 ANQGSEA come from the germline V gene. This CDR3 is CSVGLAGGLHEQYF. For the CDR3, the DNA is TGCAGCGTCGGACTAGCGGGCGGGCTCCACGAGCAGTACTTC.

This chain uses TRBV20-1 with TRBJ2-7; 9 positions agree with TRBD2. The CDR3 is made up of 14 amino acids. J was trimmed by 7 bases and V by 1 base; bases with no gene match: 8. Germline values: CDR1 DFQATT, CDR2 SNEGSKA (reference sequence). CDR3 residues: CSARVAGGPEEQYF. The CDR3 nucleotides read TGCAGTGCTAGAGTTGCGGGAGGGCCCGAAGAGCAGTACTTC.

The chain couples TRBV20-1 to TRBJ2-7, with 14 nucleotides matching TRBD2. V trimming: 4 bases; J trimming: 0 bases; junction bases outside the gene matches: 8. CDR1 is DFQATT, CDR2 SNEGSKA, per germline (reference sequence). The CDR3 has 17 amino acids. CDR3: CSATLRTSGGSSYEQYF. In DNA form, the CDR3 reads TGCAGTGCTACCCTCCGGACTAGCGGGGGGAGCTCCTACGAGCAGTACTTC.

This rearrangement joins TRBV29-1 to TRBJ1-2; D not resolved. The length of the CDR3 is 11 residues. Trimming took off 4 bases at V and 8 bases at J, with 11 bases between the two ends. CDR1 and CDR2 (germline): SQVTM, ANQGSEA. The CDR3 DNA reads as TGCAGCGTTGTTTGGGTCGAAGGCTACACCTTC. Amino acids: CSVVWVEGYTF.

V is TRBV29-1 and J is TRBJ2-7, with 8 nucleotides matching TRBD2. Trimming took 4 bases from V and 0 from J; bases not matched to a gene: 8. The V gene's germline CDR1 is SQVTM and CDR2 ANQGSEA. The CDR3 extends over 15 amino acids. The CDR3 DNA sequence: TGCAGCGTTGTCCTTAGCGGGACCTCCTCCTACGAGCAGTACTTC. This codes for CSVVLSGTSSYEQYF.

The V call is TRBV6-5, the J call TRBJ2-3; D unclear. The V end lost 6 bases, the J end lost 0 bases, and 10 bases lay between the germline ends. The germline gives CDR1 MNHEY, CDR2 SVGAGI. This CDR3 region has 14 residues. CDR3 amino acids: CASRLSPSTDTQYF. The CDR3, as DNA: TGTGCCAGCAGGCTTAGCCCTAGCACAGATACGCAGTATTTT.

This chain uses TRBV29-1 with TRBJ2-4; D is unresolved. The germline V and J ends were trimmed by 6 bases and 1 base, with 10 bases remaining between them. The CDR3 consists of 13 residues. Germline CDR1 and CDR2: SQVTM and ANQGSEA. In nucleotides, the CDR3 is TGCAGCGTCTCAGGCCGGGCCAAAAACATTCAGTACTTC. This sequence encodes CSVSGRAKNIQYF.

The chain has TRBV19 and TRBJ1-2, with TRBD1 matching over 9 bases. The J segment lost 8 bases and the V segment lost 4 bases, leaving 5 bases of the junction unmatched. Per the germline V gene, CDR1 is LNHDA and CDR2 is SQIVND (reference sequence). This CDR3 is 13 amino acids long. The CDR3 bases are TGTGCCAGTAGTAGGGGACAGGGTCAAGGCTACACCTTC. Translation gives CASSRGQGQGYTF. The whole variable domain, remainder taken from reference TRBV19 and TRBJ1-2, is DGGITQSPKYLFRKEGQNVTLSCEQNLNHDAMYWYRQDPGQGLRLIYYSQIVNDFQKGDIAEGYSVSREKKESFPLTVTSAQKNPTAFYLCASSRGQGQGYTFGSGTRLTVV.

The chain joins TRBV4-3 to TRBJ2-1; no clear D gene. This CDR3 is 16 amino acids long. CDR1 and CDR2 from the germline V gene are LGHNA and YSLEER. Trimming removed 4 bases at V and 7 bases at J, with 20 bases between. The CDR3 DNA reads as TGCGCCAGCAGCCTCGGAGCCGACCCTTTAGGGAATGAGCAGTTCTTC. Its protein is CASSLGADPLGNEQFF.

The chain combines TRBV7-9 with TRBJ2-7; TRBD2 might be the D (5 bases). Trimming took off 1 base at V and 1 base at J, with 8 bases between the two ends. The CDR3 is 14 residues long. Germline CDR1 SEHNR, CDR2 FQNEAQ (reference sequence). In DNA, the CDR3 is TGTGCCAGCAGCTTAGTTCCGGGGTCCTACGAGCAGTACTTC. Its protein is CASSLVPGSYEQYF.

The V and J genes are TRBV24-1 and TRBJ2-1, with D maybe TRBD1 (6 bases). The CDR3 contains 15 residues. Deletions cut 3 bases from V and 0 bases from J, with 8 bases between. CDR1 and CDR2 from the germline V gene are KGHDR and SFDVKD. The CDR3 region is CATSDTGSSYNEQFF. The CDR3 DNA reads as TGTGCCACCAGTGATACAGGGAGCTCCTACAATGAGCAGTTCTTC.